These 3 T cell receptor beta chains originate from one sample sequenced in a study of cytotoxic CD8 clonotypes in ibrutinib-treated CLL. Only in-frame clones appear in the TCRdb table, and some are missing; sequencing was by immunoSEQ multiplex PCR. The data hold 130,000 or so clones, with about 80% observed a single time. Sequencing was performed on PBMCs, taken after 12 months of ibrutinib treatment. Receptors originate from a human donor with chronic lymphocytic leukemia.

The chain is built from TRBV11-1 and TRBJ1-1; D gene uncertain. The length of the CDR3 is 13 residues. V lost 1 base and J 2 bases, leaving 5 bases between the germline ends. Germline CDR1 reads SGHAT; CDR2 reads FQDESV (reference sequence). The CDR3 DNA sequence: TGTGCCAGCAGCTTAGGGGGAAACACTGAAGCTTTCTTT. Residues: CASSLGGNTEAFF. The full variable domain, rest sourced from reference TRBV11-1 and TRBJ1-1, is EAEVAQSPRYKITEKSQAVAFWCDPISGHATLYWYRQILGQGPELLVQFQDESVVDDSQLPKDRFSAERLKGVDSTLKIQPAELGDSAMYLCASSLGGNTEAFFGQGTRLTVV.

The sample holds a few counts of this clone. The chain carries TRBV18 and TRBJ2-1; 8 nucleotides align to TRBD1. Trimming at V came to 6 bases and at J to 12 bases, leaving 7 bases not matched to a gene. CDR3 size: 12 residues. The germline V gene has CDR1 KGHSH and CDR2 LQKENI. CDR3 loop: CASSPRTGWQFF. The CDR3, as DNA: TGTGCCAGCTCCCCCAGGACAGGGTGGCAGTTCTTC. The whole variable domain, remainder taken from reference TRBV18 and TRBJ2-1, is NAGVMQNPRHLVRRRGQEARLRCSPMKGHSHVYWYRQLPEEGLKFMVYLQKENIIDESGMPKERFSAEFPKEGPSILRIQQVVRGDSAAYFCASSPRTGWQFFGPGTRLTVL.

This clone has more than one count but fewer than ten. The rearrangement joins TRBV27 to TRBJ1-1; D might be TRBD1 (6 bases). CDR1 and CDR2 (germline): MNHEY, SMNVEV (reference sequence). The CDR3 loop spans 13 amino acids. Deletions cut 5 bases from V and 3 bases from J, with 10 bases between. The CDR3 DNA reads as TGTGCCAGCAGTAATCGACAGGACACTGAAGCTTTCTTT. Amino acids: CASSNRQDTEAFF.